Following are 25 T cell receptor beta chains from one sample sequenced in a study of neoadjuvant anti-PD-1 for oral cavity cancer. Regarding time point: after neoadjuvant nivolumab, at surgical resection. The repertoire was sequenced with immunoSEQ multiplex PCR; TCRdb's copy has only in-frame clones and lacks some. Here the sample spans about 72,000 clones, approximately 84% being singletons. Sequenced here: PBMCs, sampled after nivolumab (anti-PD-1) treatment. The receptors come from a person between 35 and 79 years old with oral cavity squamous cell carcinoma.

This clone was seen only once. This chain joins TRBV7-9 and TRBJ1-2; 8 positions match TRBD1. Germline CDR1 reads SEHNR; CDR2 reads FQNEAQ (reference sequence). J gave up 5 bases and V 4 bases, and 6 bases lay outside the gene matches. This CDR3 region has 14 residues. Here the CDR3 reads CASSYGQGRYGYTF. In DNA form, the CDR3 reads TGTGCCAGCAGCTATGGACAGGGACGGTATGGCTACACCTTC.

The rearrangement joins TRBV19 to TRBJ2-5, with D perhaps matching TRBD1 or TRBD2 (6 bases each). Deletions cut 2 bases from V and 4 bases from J, with 14 bases between. The CDR3 extends over 15 amino acids. CDR1 LNHDA and CDR2 SQIVND come from the germline V gene (reference sequence). The CDR3 region is CASSIQGGMGETQYF. Written as DNA, the CDR3 is TGTGCCAGTAGTATACAAGGGGGGATGGGAGAGACCCAGTACTTC.

This chain joins TRBV6-6 and TRBJ1-2; 7 nucleotides align to TRBD1. There are 15 residues in the CDR3. The V gene end was trimmed by 6 bases and the J gene end by 3 bases; junction bases not matched to a gene: 10. Germline-derived CDR1 and CDR2 are MNHNY and SVGAGI (reference sequence). CDR3 coding DNA: TGTGCCAGCAGGGGAGCGGACAGGCCCCACTATGGCTACACCTTC. This sequence encodes CASRGADRPHYGYTF.

V is TRBV9 and J is TRBJ2-3; TRBD1 aligns across 9 bases. From germline, CDR1 is SGDLS and CDR2 YYNGEE. CDR3 length: 15 amino acids. V trimming: 0 bases; J trimming: 4 bases; junction bases outside the gene matches: 3. CDR3 sequence: CASSVVGQGSDTQYF. The CDR3 DNA is TGTGCCAGCAGCGTAGTTGGACAGGGGTCAGATACGCAGTATTTT.

This sequence joins TRBV6-5 and TRBJ2-1; D remains ambiguous. Germline CDR1 is MNHEY and CDR2 is SVGAGI. The CDR3 sequence is 15 residues long. V was cut by 6 bases and J by 3 bases, with 15 bases left in between. CDR3 in DNA: TGTGCCAGCAGCCCTTGGCTAGAAAGCTACAATGAGCAGTTCTTC. This encodes CASSPWLESYNEQFF.

This rearrangement joins TRBV28 to TRBJ2-2, with 7 bases that match TRBD2. Trimming at V came to 1 base and at J to 6 bases, leaving 5 bases not matched to a gene. CDR1 and CDR2 from the germline V gene are MDHEN and SYDVKM. The CDR3 is 15 residues long. The CDR3 nucleotides read TGTGCCAGCAGTTTATCCAGCGGGATTTCCGGGGAGCTGTTTTTT. Its translation: CASSLSSGISGELFF. The complete variable domain, with remaining parts taken from reference TRBV28 and TRBJ2-2, reads DVKVTQSSRYLVKRTGEKVFLECVQDMDHENMFWYRQDPGLGLRLIYFSYDVKMKEKGDIPEGYSVSREKKERFSLILESASTNQTSMYLCASSLSSGISGELFFGEGSRLTVL.

The chain is built from TRBV6-1 and TRBJ2-7, with D tentatively TRBD1 or TRBD2 (6 bases each). Trimming stripped 5 bases from V and 3 bases from J, with 14 bases between. The CDR3 extends over 14 amino acids. Germline CDR1 is MNHNS and CDR2 is SASEGT. The CDR3 is CASSPTGGHYEQYF. CDR3 coding DNA: TGTGCCAGCAGTCCTACCGGGGGCCACTACGAGCAGTACTTC.

The chain carries TRBV5-1 and TRBJ2-7; 10 bases map to TRBD2. Germline lookup yields CDR1 SGHRS and CDR2 YFSETQ. This CDR3 region has 15 residues. J gave up 6 bases and V 0 bases, and 6 bases lay outside the gene matches. CDR3 region: CASSLDPSGSPEQYF. As DNA, the CDR3 is TGCGCCAGCAGCTTGGACCCTAGCGGGAGCCCCGAGCAGTACTTC.

The chain combines TRBV15 with TRBJ2-7; maybe TRBD2 (5 bases). The germline V and J ends were trimmed by 0 bases and 5 bases, with 8 bases remaining between them. Germline CDR1 LNHNV, CDR2 YYDKDF (reference sequence). The CDR3 has 13 residues. The CDR3 DNA reads TGTGCCACCAGCAGAGATTCCGGGGACGAGCAGTACTTC. Its translation: CATSRDSGDEQYF.

The gene calls are TRBV29-1 and TRBJ2-7; D remains unclear. Trimming stripped 5 bases from V and 0 bases from J, with 5 bases between. Looked up from germline, CDR1 is SQVTM and CDR2 is ANQGSEA. The CDR3 has 11 amino acids. In DNA form, the CDR3 reads TGCAGCGTTAGGGACTCCTACGAGCAGTACTTC. Its protein is CSVRDSYEQYF.

Only a few counts were recorded for this clone. V and J are TRBV2 and TRBJ2-7; TRBD1 matches at 10 bases. The CDR3 consists of 14 residues. CDR1 is SNHLY, CDR2 FYNNEI, per germline. With 6 bases clipped from V and 6 bases from J, the junction kept 8 bases outside the gene matches. The chain's CDR3 is CASRDRQGAGEQYF. Here the CDR3 DNA reads TGTGCCAGCAGGGACAGACAGGGGGCAGGCGAGCAGTACTTC.

The rearrangement links TRBV7-9 to TRBJ1-1, with 9 bases matching TRBD1. This CDR3 has 15 amino acids. From germline, CDR1 is SEHNR and CDR2 FQNEAQ (reference sequence). The V and J ends lost 2 bases and 10 bases, in that order; junction bases with no gene match: 11. The CDR3 loop reads CASSLKPQGAEVAFF. The CDR3 bases are TGTGCCAGCAGCTTAAAACCACAGGGGGCTGAAGTAGCTTTCTTT.

This clone was detected a few times. The genes are TRBV4-1 and TRBJ1-5, with D unresolved. This CDR3 has 15 residues. Trimming pared 4 bases from V and 0 bases from J, leaving 10 bases between. The V gene's germline CDR1 is MGHRA and CDR2 YSYEKL. The CDR3 bases are TGCGCCAGCAGCCCCGTGGCAGGTAGCAATCAGCCCCAGCATTTT. Protein: CASSPVAGSNQPQHF.

The chain is built from TRBV6-4 and TRBJ2-4; no reliable D call. The germline V and J ends were trimmed by 8 bases and 0 bases, with 14 bases remaining between them. This CDR3 is 15 amino acids long. CDR1 MRHNA and CDR2 SNTAGT come from the germline V gene. CDR3 DNA: TGTGCCAGCCGCGACCCTTTTCTAGCCAAAAACATTCAGTACTTC. Its translation: CASRDPFLAKNIQYF.

The chain carries TRBV5-1 and TRBJ2-3; no definite D call. In germline, CDR1 is SGHRS, CDR2 YFSETQ. This CDR3 comprises 13 residues. V dropped 2 bases and J dropped 2 bases, with 6 bases sitting between them. The CDR3 protein is CASSLSLTDTQYF. CDR3 nucleotides: TGCGCCAGCAGCTTATCACTCACAGATACGCAGTATTTT.

The gene calls are TRBV30 and TRBJ2-3; TRBD1 is a possible D gene (5 bases). The CDR3 spans 11 residues. V lost 4 bases to trimming and J lost 12 bases, with 14 bases between them. CDR1 and CDR2 (germline): GTSNPN, SVGIG (reference sequence). The CDR3 reads CAWKGELIQYF. DNA of the CDR3: TGTGCCTGGAAAGGGGAACTGATTCAGTATTTT. Together with reference TRBV30 and TRBJ2-3, the CDR3 gives the full variable domain: SQTIHQWPATLVQPVGSPLSLECTVEGTSNPNLYWYRQAAGRGLQLLFYSVGIGQISSEVPQNLSASRPQDRQFILSSKKLLLSDSGFYLCAWKGELIQYFGPGTRLTVL.

V usage is TRBV4-2 and J usage is TRBJ2-1; 11 bases match TRBD2. The length of the CDR3 is 15 residues. V lost 4 bases and J lost 7; bases outside the gene matches: 6. From germline, CDR1 is LGHNA and CDR2 YNFKEQ. The CDR3 loop reads CASSPPTSGMNEQFF. CDR3 nucleotide sequence: TGTGCCAGCAGCCCCCCGACTAGCGGGATGAATGAGCAGTTCTTC.

The chain combines TRBV5-1 with TRBJ2-3; TRBD1 agrees at 9 bases. V gave up 2 bases and J gave up 6 bases; unmatched junction bases: 7. From germline, CDR1 is SGHRS and CDR2 YFSETQ. This CDR3 spans 15 amino acids. CDR3 coding DNA: TGCGCCAGCAGCTTATATGGGACAGGGACCGATACGCAGTATTTT. Its translation: CASSLYGTGTDTQYF.

This chain uses TRBV27 with TRBJ2-5; 15 nucleotides agree with TRBD2. Germline V gene sequence: CDR1 MNHEY, CDR2 SMNVEV (reference sequence). J lost 6 bases, V lost 5 bases, and 1 base had no gene match. The CDR3 runs 14 residues. DNA of the CDR3: TGTGCCAGCAGTGGGACTAGCGGGAGGCAGACCCAGTACTTC. Protein sequence: CASSGTSGRQTQYF.

The genes are TRBV6-1 and TRBJ2-1; 10 bases map to TRBD2. The CDR3 is 14 amino acids. Per the germline V gene, CDR1 is MNHNS and CDR2 is SASEGT. Trimming cost V 7 bases and J 5 bases; bases outside gene matches: 5. CDR3: CASKAGLANNEQFF. The CDR3, as DNA: TGTGCCAGCAAGGCGGGACTAGCGAACAATGAGCAGTTCTTC.

The chain links TRBV19 to TRBJ1-4, with D perhaps matching TRBD1 (5 bases). Germline CDR1 is LNHDA and CDR2 is SQIVND (reference sequence). The CDR3 consists of 14 residues. Trimming left V 6 bases short and J 3 bases short, with 11 bases between. The CDR3 DNA is TGTGCCAGTAGCCATGCGGGGGCTAATGAAAAACTGTTTTTT. It specifies CASSHAGANEKLFF.

This chain uses TRBV7-8 with TRBJ2-3; D might be TRBD1 (6 bases). CDR3 length: 15 residues. V was clipped by 5 bases and J by 2 bases, with 14 bases between them. Germline V gives CDR1 SGHVS, CDR2 FQNEAQ. The CDR3 DNA reads TGTGCCAGCAGCCCCGGTCCAGGGGCCACAGATACGCAGTATTTT. Protein sequence: CASSPGPGATDTQYF.

The V gene is TRBV6-6, the J gene TRBJ1-5; no clear D gene. The CDR3 spans 13 residues. Trimming cost V 5 bases and J 2 bases, with 7 bases left between them. CDR1 is MNHNY and CDR2 is SVGAGI in the germline V gene (reference sequence). CDR3 in amino acids: CASSDGGNQPQHF. For the CDR3, the DNA is TGTGCCAGCAGTGACGGAGGCAATCAGCCCCAGCATTTT.

J is TRBJ2-7 and V is TRBV6-1; D is perhaps TRBD1 (6 bases). Germline V lookup: CDR1 MNHNS, CDR2 SASEGT. CDR3 length: 15 residues. V lost 1 base to trimming and J lost 0 bases, with 10 bases between them. The CDR3 DNA is TGTGCCAGCAGTGAAGGGGGGACATACTCCTACGAGCAGTACTTC. Translating it yields CASSEGGTYSYEQYF.

This sequence joins TRBV5-1 and TRBJ1-5; D might be TRBD1 (6 bases). The length of the CDR3 is 14 residues. CDR1 is SGHRS, CDR2 YFSETQ, per germline. Trimming cost V 7 bases and J 3 bases, with 14 bases left between them. The CDR3 is CASAPGGPNQPQHF. The DNA for the CDR3 is TGCGCCAGCGCTCCTGGGGGCCCCAATCAGCCCCAGCATTTT.